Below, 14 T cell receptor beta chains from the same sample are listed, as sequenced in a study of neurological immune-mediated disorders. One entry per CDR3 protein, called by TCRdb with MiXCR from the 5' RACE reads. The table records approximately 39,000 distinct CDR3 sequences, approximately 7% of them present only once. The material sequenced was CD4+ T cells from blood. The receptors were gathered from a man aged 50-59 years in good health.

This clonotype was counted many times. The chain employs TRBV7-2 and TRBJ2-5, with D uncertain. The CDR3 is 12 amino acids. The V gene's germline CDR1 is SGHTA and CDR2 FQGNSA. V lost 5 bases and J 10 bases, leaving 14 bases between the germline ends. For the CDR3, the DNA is TGTGCCAGCAGCCGGGCCTCGATGGGCCAGTACTTC. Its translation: CASSRASMGQYF.

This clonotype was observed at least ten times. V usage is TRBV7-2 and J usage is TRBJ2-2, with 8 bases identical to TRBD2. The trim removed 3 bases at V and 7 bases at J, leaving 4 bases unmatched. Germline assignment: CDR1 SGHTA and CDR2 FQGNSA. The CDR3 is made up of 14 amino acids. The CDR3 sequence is CASSFQREIGELFF. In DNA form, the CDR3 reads TGTGCCAGCAGCTTTCAGCGGGAGATCGGGGAGCTGTTTTTT.

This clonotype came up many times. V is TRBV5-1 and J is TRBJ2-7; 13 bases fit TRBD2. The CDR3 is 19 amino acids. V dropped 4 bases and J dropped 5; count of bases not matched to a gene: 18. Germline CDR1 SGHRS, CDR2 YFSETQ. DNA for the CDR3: TGCGCCAGCAGCAGTGGACTAGCGGGAGTTCCGGGTCTCGTGAACGAGCAGTACTTC. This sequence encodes CASSSGLAGVPGLVNEQYF.

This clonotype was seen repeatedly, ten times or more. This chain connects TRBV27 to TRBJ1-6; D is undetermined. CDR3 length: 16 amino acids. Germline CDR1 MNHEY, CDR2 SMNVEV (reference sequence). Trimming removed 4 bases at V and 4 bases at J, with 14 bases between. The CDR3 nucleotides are TGTGCCAGCAGTTACGGCCCCACAGTTTATAATTCACCCCTCCACTTT. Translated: CASSYGPTVYNSPLHF.

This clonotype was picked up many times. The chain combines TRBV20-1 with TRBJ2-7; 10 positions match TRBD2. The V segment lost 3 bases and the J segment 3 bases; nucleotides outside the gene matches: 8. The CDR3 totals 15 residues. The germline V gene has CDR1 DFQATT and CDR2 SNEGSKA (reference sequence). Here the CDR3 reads CSASRRSGRGYEQYF. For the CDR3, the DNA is TGCAGTGCTAGCAGAAGGAGCGGGAGGGGCTACGAGCAGTACTTC.

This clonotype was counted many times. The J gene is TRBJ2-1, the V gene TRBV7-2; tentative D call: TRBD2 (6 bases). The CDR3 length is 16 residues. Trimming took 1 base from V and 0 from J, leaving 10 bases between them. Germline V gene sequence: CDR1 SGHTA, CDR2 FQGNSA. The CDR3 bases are TGTGCCAGCAGCTTAGGCGCGGGGAGCTCCTACAATGAGCAGTTCTTC. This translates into CASSLGAGSSYNEQFF.

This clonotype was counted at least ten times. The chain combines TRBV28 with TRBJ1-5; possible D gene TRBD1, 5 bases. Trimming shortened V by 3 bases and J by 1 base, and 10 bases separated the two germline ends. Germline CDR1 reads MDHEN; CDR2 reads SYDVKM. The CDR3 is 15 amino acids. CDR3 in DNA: TGTGCCAGCAGTTTTACATCAGGGAGCAATCAGCCCCAGCATTTT. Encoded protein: CASSFTSGSNQPQHF.

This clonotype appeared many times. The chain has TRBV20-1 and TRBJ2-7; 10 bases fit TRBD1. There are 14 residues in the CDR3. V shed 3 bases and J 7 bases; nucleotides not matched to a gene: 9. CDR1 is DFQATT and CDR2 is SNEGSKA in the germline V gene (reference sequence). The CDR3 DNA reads TGCAGTGCTAGTAGGGGACAGGGGCGAGGGGAGCAGTACTTC. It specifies CSASRGQGRGEQYF.

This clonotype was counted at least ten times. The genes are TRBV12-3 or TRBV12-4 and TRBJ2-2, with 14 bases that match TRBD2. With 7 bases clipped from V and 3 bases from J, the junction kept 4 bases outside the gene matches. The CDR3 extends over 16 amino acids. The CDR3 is CASTVGLAGDTGELFF. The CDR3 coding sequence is TGTGCCAGCACCGTGGGACTAGCGGGGGACACCGGGGAGCTGTTTTTT.

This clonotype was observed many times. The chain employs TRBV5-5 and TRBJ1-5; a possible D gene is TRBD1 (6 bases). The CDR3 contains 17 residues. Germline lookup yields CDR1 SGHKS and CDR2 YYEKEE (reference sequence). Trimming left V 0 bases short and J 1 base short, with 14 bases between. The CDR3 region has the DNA TGTGCCAGCAGCTTGGGGTTGACAGGTAGGAGCAATCAGCCCCAGCATTTT. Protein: CASSLGLTGRSNQPQHF.

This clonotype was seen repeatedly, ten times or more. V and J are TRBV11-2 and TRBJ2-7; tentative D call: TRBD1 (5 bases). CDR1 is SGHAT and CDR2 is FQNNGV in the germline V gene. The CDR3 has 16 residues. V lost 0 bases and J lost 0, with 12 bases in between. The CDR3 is CASSLDLKGNSYEQYF. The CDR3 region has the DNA TGTGCCAGCAGCTTAGATTTGAAGGGGAACTCCTACGAGCAGTACTTC.

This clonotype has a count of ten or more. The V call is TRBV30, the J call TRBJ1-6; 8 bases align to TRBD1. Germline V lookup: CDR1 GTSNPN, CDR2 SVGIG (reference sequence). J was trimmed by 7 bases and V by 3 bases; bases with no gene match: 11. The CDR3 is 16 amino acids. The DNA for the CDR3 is TGTGCCTGGAGCCTACCAGGGGGCATGAGGAATTCACCCCTCCACTTT. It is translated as CAWSLPGGMRNSPLHF.

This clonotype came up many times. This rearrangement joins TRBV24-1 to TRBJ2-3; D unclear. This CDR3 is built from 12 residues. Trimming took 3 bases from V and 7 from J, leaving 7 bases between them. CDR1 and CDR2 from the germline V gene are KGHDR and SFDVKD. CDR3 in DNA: TGTGCCACCAGTGATCCCCTTCATACGCAGTATTTT. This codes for CATSDPLHTQYF.

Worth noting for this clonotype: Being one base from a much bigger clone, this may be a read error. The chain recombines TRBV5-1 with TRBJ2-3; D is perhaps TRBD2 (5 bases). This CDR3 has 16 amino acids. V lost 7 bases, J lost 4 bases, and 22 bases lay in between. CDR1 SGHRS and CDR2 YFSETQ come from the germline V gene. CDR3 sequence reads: CASGQVEGHPSDTQYF. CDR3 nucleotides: TGCGCCAGCGGTCAGGTTGAGGGTCACCCTTCAGATACGCAGTATTTT.